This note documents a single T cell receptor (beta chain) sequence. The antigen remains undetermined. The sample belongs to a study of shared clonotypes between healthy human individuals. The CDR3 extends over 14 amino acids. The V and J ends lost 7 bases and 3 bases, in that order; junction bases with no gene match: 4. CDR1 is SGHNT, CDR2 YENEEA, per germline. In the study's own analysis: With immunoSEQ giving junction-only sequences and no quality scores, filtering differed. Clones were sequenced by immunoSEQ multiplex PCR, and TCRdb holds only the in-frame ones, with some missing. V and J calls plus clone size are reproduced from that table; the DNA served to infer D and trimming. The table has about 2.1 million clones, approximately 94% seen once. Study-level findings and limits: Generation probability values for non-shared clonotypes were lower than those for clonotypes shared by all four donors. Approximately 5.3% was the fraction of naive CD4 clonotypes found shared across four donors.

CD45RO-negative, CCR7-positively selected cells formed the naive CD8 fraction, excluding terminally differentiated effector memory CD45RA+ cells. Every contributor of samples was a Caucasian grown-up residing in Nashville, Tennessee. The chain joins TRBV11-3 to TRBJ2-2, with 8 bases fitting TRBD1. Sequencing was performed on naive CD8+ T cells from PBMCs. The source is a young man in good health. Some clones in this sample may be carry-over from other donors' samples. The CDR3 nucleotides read TGTGCCAGCACTAGGGACAGGTACACCGGGGAGCTGTTTTTT. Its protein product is CASTRDRYTGELFF.